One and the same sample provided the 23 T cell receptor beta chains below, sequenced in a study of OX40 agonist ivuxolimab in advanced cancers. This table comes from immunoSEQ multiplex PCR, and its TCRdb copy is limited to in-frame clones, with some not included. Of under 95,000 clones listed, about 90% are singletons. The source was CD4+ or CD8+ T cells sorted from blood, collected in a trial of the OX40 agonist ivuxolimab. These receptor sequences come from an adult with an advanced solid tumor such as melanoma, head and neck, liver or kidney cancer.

CDR3 coding DNA: TGTGCCAGTAGTACCGGGACAGGGAACTACGAGCAGTACTTC. Its protein product is CASSTGTGNYEQYF. The chain combines TRBV19 with TRBJ2-7; 9 positions match TRBD1. CDR1 and CDR2 from the germline V gene are LNHDA and SQIVND (reference sequence). The V gene end was trimmed by 4 bases and the J gene end by 3 bases; junction bases not matched to a gene: 4. This CDR3 comprises 14 residues.

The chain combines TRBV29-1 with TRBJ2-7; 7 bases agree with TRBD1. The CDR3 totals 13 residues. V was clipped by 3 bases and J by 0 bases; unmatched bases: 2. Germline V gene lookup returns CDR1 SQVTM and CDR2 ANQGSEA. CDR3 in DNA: TGCAGCGTTGAGGGACAGAGCTCCTACGAGCAGTACTTC. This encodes CSVEGQSSYEQYF.

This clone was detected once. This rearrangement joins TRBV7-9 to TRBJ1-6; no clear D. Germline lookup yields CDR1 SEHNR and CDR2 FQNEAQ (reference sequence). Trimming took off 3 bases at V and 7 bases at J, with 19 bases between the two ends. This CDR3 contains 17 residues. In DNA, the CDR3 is TGTGCCAGCAGCTTGGGCACCCTTCGGGCTATGAATTCACCCCTCCACTTT. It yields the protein CASSLGTLRAMNSPLHF.

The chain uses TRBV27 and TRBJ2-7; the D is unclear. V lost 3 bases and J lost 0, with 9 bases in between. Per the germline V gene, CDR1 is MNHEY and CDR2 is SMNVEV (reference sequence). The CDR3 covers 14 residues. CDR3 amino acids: CASSFGVASYEQYF. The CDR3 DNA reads TGTGCCAGCAGTTTTGGGGTGGCCTCCTACGAGCAGTACTTC.

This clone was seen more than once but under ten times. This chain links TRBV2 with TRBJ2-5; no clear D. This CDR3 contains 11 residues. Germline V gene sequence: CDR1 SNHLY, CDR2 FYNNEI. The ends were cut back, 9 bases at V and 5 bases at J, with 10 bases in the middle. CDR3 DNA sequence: TGTGCCAGGAGCAAGTTGGAGACCCAGTACTTC. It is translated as CARSKLETQYF. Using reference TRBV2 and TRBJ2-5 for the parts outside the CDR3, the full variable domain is EPEVTQTPSHQVTQMGQEVILRCVPISNHLYFYWYRQILGQKVEFLVSFYNNEISEKSEIFDDQFSVERPDGSNFTLKIRSTKLEDSAMYFCARSKLETQYFGPGTRLLVL.

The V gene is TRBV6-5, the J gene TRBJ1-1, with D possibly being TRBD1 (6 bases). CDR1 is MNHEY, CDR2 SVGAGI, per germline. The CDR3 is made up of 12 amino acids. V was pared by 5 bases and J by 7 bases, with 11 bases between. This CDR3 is CASSTGQLEAFF. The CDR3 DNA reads TGTGCCAGCAGTACCGGACAGCTTGAAGCTTTCTTT.

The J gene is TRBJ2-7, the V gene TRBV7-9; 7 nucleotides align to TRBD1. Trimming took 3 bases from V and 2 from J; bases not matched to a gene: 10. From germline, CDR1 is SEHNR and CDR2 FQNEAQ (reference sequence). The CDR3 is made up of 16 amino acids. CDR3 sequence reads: CASSFKSGTAAYEQYF. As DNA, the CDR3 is TGTGCCAGCAGCTTTAAGTCCGGGACAGCAGCCTACGAGCAGTACTTC.

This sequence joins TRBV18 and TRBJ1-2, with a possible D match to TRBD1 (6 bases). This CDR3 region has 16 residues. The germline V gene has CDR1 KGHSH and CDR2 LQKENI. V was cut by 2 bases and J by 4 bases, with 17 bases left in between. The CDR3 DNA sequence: TGTGCCAGCTCACCATGGGGGAGTAGACAGGCCTATGGCTACACCTTC. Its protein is CASSPWGSRQAYGYTF.

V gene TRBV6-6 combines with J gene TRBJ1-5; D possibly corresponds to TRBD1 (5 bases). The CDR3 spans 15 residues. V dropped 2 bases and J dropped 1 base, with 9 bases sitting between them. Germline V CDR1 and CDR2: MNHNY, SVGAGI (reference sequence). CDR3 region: CASSYLPGSNQPQHF. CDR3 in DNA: TGTGCCAGCAGTTACCTCCCAGGGAGCAATCAGCCCCAGCATTTT.

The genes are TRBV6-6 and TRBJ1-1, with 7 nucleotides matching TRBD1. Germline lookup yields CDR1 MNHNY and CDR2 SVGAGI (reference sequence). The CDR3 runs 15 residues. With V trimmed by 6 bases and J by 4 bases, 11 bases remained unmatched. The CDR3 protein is CASSRGTDGLTEAFF. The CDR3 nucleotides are TGTGCCAGCAGCCGCGGGACAGATGGGCTCACTGAAGCTTTCTTT.

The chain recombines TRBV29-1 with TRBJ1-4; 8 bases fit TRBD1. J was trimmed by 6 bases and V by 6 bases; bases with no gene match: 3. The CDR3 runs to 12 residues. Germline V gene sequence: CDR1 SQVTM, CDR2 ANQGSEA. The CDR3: CSVRGPDEKLFF. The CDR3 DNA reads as TGCAGCGTCAGGGGGCCTGATGAAAAACTGTTTTTT.

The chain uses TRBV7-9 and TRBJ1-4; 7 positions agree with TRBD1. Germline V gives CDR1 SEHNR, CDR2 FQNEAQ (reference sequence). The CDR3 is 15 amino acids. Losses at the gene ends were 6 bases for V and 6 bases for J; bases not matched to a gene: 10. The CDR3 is CASRPITGEDEKLFF. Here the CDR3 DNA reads TGTGCCAGCAGACCGATAACAGGGGAGGATGAAAAACTGTTTTTT.

CDR3 coding DNA: TGCGCCAGCAGCTTGTCACGGATGATGGACGAGCAGTACTTC. It codes for CASSLSRMMDEQYF. The gene calls are TRBV5-1 and TRBJ2-7; no clear D. CDR1 is SGHRS and CDR2 is YFSETQ in the germline V gene. Trimming removed 1 base from V and 5 bases from J, with 13 bases in between. The CDR3 extends over 14 amino acids.

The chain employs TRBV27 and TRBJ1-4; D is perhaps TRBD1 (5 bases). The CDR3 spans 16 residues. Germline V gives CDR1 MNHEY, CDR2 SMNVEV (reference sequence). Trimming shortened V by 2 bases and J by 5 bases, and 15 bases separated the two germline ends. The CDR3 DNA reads TGTGCCAGCAGTTTAAAGGGGCGGGAAGAAAATGAAAAACTGTTTTTT. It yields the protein CASSLKGREENEKLFF.

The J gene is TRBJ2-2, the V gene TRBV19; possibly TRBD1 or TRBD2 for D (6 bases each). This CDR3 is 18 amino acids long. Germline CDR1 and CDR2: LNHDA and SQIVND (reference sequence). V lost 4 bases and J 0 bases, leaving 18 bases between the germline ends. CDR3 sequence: CASSNYMGGASNTGELFF. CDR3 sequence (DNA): TGTGCCAGTAGTAATTATATGGGGGGCGCTTCGAACACCGGGGAGCTGTTTTTT.

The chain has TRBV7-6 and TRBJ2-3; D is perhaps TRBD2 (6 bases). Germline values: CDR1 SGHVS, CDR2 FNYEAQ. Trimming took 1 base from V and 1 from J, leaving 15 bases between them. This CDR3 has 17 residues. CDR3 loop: CASSLEPPSARTDTQYF. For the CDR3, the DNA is TGTGCCAGCAGCTTAGAGCCGCCTAGCGCGCGCACAGATACGCAGTATTTT.

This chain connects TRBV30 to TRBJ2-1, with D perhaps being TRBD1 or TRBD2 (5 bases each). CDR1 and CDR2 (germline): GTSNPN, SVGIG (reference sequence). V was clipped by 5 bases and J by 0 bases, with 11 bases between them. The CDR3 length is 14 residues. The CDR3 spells CAWGTGSSYNEQFF. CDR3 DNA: TGTGCCTGGGGGACGGGAAGCTCCTACAATGAGCAGTTCTTC.

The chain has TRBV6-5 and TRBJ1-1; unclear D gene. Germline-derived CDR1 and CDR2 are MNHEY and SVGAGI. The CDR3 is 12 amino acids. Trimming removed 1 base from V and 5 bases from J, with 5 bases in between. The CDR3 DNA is TGTGCCAGCAGTTACTATGGGACTGAAGCTTTCTTT. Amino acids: CASSYYGTEAFF.

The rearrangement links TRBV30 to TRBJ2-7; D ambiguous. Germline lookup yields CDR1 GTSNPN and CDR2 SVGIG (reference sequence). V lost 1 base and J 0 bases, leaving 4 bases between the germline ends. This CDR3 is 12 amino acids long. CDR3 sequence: CAWSGASYEQYF. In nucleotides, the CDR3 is TGTGCCTGGAGTGGCGCCTCCTACGAGCAGTACTTC.

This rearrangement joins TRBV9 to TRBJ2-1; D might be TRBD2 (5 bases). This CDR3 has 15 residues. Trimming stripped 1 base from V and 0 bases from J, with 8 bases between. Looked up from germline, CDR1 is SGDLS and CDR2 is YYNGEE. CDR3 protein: CASSVIGSSYNEQFF. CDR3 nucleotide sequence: TGTGCCAGCAGCGTAATAGGGAGCTCCTACAATGAGCAGTTCTTC.

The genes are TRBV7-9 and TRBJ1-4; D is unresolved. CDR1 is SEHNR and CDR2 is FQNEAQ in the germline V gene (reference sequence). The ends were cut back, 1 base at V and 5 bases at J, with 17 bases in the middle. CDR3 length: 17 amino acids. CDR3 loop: CASSLVLVSVANEKLFF. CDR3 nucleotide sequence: TGTGCCAGCAGCTTAGTTTTGGTCAGCGTAGCAAATGAAAAACTGTTTTTT.

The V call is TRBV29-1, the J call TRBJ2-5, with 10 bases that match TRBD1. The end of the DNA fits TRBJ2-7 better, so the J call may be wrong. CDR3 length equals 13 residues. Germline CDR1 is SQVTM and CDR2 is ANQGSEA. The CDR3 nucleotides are TGCAGCGTTTACCGGGACAGGGGCTACGAGCAGTACTTC. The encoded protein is CSVYRDRGYEQYF.

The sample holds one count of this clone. The DNA of the CDR3 is TGTGCCAGTAGTATAGTAGCGGGAGTAAGGAATGAGCAGTTCTTC. This gives the protein CASSIVAGVRNEQFF. This chain joins TRBV19 and TRBJ2-1; 9 nucleotides match TRBD2. Germline CDR1 is LNHDA and CDR2 is SQIVND (reference sequence). The length of the CDR3 is 15 residues. The J segment lost 7 bases and the V segment lost 1 base, leaving 5 bases of the junction unmatched.